The next 29 T cell receptor beta chains were all read from a single sample in a study of T cell repertoires in cytomegalovirus infection. MiXCR was run by TCRdb on the reads, yielding one entry per CDR3 protein. The sample gives a few hundred thousand distinct CDR3 sequences, approximately 9.5% of which show up once; approximately 4.5% is in the top ten. Sequenced material: PBMCs. These receptors were collected from a human donor in good health (CMV status not recorded). Some clones in this sample may be carry-over from other donors' samples.

The chain recombines TRBV29-1 with TRBJ2-4; D is possibly TRBD1 or TRBD2 (5 bases each). With 6 bases removed from V and 8 bases from J, the gap between germline ends came to 14 bases. CDR3 length equals 12 residues. Germline CDR1 SQVTM, CDR2 ANQGSEA. The chain's CDR3 is CSVAGTTDIQYF. The CDR3 DNA reads TGCAGCGTCGCCGGGACGACGGACATTCAGTACTTC.

The chain couples TRBV7-3 to TRBJ1-1; D not certain. Germline V gives CDR1 SGHTA, CDR2 FQGTGA. This CDR3 region has 12 residues. Trimming removed 1 base from V and 8 bases from J, with 8 bases in between. CDR3 protein: CASSLIAGEAFF. CDR3 coding DNA: TGTGCCAGCAGCTTAATAGCTGGAGAAGCTTTCTTT.

This clonotype occurred a few times. The gene calls are TRBV6-6 and TRBJ1-1; D unclear. This CDR3 region has 15 residues. Germline CDR1 reads MNHNY; CDR2 reads SVGAGI (reference sequence). The germline V and J ends were trimmed by 0 bases and 2 bases, with 10 bases remaining between them. CDR3 protein: CASSYSTGSNTEAFF. Written as DNA, the CDR3 is TGTGCCAGCAGTTACTCGACGGGTTCTAACACTGAAGCTTTCTTT.

The gene calls are TRBV7-2 and TRBJ2-7; 7 nucleotides align to TRBD1. The CDR3 runs to 13 residues. V shed 5 bases, J shed 5 bases, and the junction held 6 bases outside the gene matches. Germline CDR1 is SGHTA and CDR2 is FQGNSA. The CDR3 reads CASSRIRGNEQYF. The DNA for the CDR3 is TGTGCCAGCAGCCGAATCAGGGGGAACGAGCAGTACTTC.

V and J are TRBV6-6 and TRBJ2-3; D is perhaps TRBD1 (5 bases). This CDR3 contains 14 residues. Trimming stripped 5 bases from V and 0 bases from J, with 9 bases between. Germline V gene sequence: CDR1 MNHNY, CDR2 SVGAGI (reference sequence). CDR3 DNA sequence: TGTGCCAGCAGTACGACAGCTAGCACAGATACGCAGTATTTT. Amino acids: CASSTTASTDTQYF.

This chain connects TRBV6-4 to TRBJ2-7; D call uncertain. Trimming took 0 bases from V and 0 from J, leaving 12 bases between them. The CDR3 runs 16 residues. In germline, CDR1 is MRHNA, CDR2 SNTAGT. CDR3 region: CASSDSDPTDSYEQYF. CDR3 in DNA: TGTGCCAGCAGTGACTCGGACCCTACGGACTCCTACGAGCAGTACTTC.

This clonotype appeared a few times. The V call is TRBV20-1, the J call TRBJ1-1; D unresolved. This CDR3 spans 13 amino acids. Germline V lookup: CDR1 DFQATT, CDR2 SNEGSKA (reference sequence). V was cut by 1 base and J by 0 bases, with 6 bases left in between. DNA for the CDR3: TGCAGTGCTAGAGGCTTGATGAACACTGAAGCTTTCTTT. This sequence encodes CSARGLMNTEAFF.

In its sample, this clonotype was seen many times. V gene TRBV7-8 combines with J gene TRBJ1-1; D might be TRBD1 (6 bases). This CDR3 comprises 14 residues. Deletions cut 4 bases from V and 11 bases from J, with 20 bases between. Germline loops: CDR1 SGHVS, CDR2 FQNEAQ. The CDR3 sequence: CASSSLRDTSRAFF. Here the CDR3 DNA reads TGTGCCAGCAGCTCCCTTCGGGACACCTCTCGGGCTTTCTTT.

The V and J genes are TRBV20-1 and TRBJ2-3, with 8 bases that match TRBD2. Germline V lookup: CDR1 DFQATT, CDR2 SNEGSKA (reference sequence). This CDR3 has 15 amino acids. Trimming took 4 bases from V and 1 from J; bases not matched to a gene: 7. CDR3 nucleotide sequence: TGCAGTGCTAACCCAGAAGCGGGGGGCACAGATACGCAGTATTTT. Translated: CSANPEAGGTDTQYF.

V is TRBV19 and J is TRBJ1-5; the D is unclear. From germline, CDR1 is LNHDA and CDR2 SQIVND (reference sequence). The CDR3 contains 14 residues. V was pared by 6 bases and J by 7 bases, with 16 bases between. CDR3 sequence: CASSDPISRQPQHF. The CDR3 DNA is TGTGCCAGTAGCGATCCCATTTCCCGGCAGCCCCAGCATTTT.

The chain links TRBV7-8 to TRBJ2-2, with D possibly called TRBD1 or TRBD2 (5 bases each). Germline V gene lookup returns CDR1 SGHVS and CDR2 FQNEAQ. CDR3 length equals 14 residues. V was clipped by 4 bases and J by 6 bases, with 12 bases between them. DNA of the CDR3: TGTGCCAGCAGCTCAATGTCGGGGCCCGGGGAGCTGTTTTTT. As protein: CASSSMSGPGELFF.

This clonotype turned up a few times. The rearrangement uses TRBV7-2 and TRBJ2-7, with 10 bases lining up with TRBD1. CDR1 is SGHTA and CDR2 is FQGNSA in the germline V gene. V shed 1 base, J shed 3 bases, and the junction held 3 bases outside the gene matches. The CDR3 is 15 amino acids. CDR3 loop: CASSLGGDRGYEQYF. The CDR3 bases are TGTGCCAGCAGCTTAGGGGGGGACAGGGGCTACGAGCAGTACTTC.

In the case of this clonotype: A much larger clone differs from this one at a single base, so this may be a read error. The V call is TRBV7-2, the J call TRBJ1-1, with a tentative D call TRBD1 (5 bases). Germline V CDR1 and CDR2: SGHTA, FQGNSA. The CDR3 length is 14 residues. CDR3 sequence reads: CANSPYVRDTEAFF. For the CDR3, the DNA is TGTGCCAACAGCCCCTACGTCAGGGACACTGAAGCTTTCTTT.

This sequence joins TRBV14 and TRBJ2-1; 7 bases fit TRBD2. Trimming took 0 bases from V and 6 from J; bases not matched to a gene: 8. The CDR3 is made up of 16 amino acids. Germline V gives CDR1 SGHDN, CDR2 FVKESK. The DNA of the CDR3 is TGTGCCAGCAGCCAAGATCTAGCGGTTCTGTTCAATGAGCAGTTCTTC. Protein: CASSQDLAVLFNEQFF.

This clonotype was recorded at least ten times. This chain links TRBV4-2 with TRBJ2-6; tentative D call: TRBD1 (6 bases). The germline V gene has CDR1 LGHNA and CDR2 YNFKEQ. The CDR3 has 17 residues. The V end lost 0 bases, the J end lost 2 bases, and 11 bases lay between the germline ends. Here the CDR3 DNA reads TGTGCCAGCAGCCAAGACCCCAGGGGTACTGGGGCCAACGTCCTGACTTTC. This translates into CASSQDPRGTGANVLTF.

This clonotype was counted ten times or more. J is TRBJ1-2 and V is TRBV4-1; D unresolved. Trimming pared 3 bases from V and 6 bases from J, leaving 11 bases between. Germline V gene lookup returns CDR1 MGHRA and CDR2 YSYEKL. The CDR3 is made up of 13 amino acids. CDR3 DNA: TGCGCCAGCAGCCAGGCCGGAGGGAATGGCTACACCTTC. Residues: CASSQAGGNGYTF.

The rearrangement links TRBV3-1 to TRBJ2-7, with 10 bases identical to TRBD2. The CDR3 loop spans 17 amino acids. In germline, CDR1 is LGHDT, CDR2 YNNKEL (reference sequence). Trimming removed 1 base from V and 6 bases from J; junction bases left unmatched: 12. CDR3 nucleotide sequence: TGTGCCAGCAGCCAAGTGGCTAGCGGGAGTAGGATTGGCGAGCAGTACTTC. Translated: CASSQVASGSRIGEQYF.

The genes are TRBV20-1 and TRBJ2-5; 9 bases line up with TRBD2. The V segment lost 4 bases and the J segment 2 bases; nucleotides outside the gene matches: 11. CDR1 DFQATT and CDR2 SNEGSKA come from the germline V gene (reference sequence). The CDR3 has 16 amino acids. The CDR3 nucleotides read TGCAGTGCTAACGGACCGACTAGCGGATCTCAAGAGACCCAGTACTTC. Translating gives CSANGPTSGSQETQYF.

The chain links TRBV19 to TRBJ1-1; no definite D call. Deletions cut 7 bases from V and 5 bases from J, with 14 bases between. This CDR3 comprises 13 residues. Germline V lookup: CDR1 LNHDA, CDR2 SQIVND (reference sequence). The CDR3 sequence: CASNNARVTEAFF. The CDR3 coding sequence is TGTGCCAGTAACAACGCAAGAGTTACTGAAGCTTTCTTT.

A few counts support this clonotype. J is TRBJ2-4 and V is TRBV20-1; 10 nucleotides agree with TRBD1. CDR1 and CDR2 (germline): DFQATT, SNEGSKA (reference sequence). The CDR3 runs 17 residues. V shed 2 bases, J shed 2 bases, and the junction held 9 bases outside the gene matches. CDR3 region: CSARRLGQGSPKNIQYF. The CDR3 region has the DNA TGCAGTGCTAGAAGACTGGGACAGGGGAGCCCCAAAAACATTCAGTACTTC.

This chain links TRBV20-1 with TRBJ2-7, with TRBD2 identical over 7 bases. In germline, CDR1 is DFQATT, CDR2 SNEGSKA (reference sequence). The CDR3 length is 13 residues. The ends lost 6 bases at V and 9 bases at J; junction bases unmatched: 14. For the CDR3, the DNA is TGCAGTGCCTTTTATCCCGGGACTACGGGGCAGTACTTC. Amino acids: CSAFYPGTTGQYF.

Many counts were recorded for this clonotype. V is TRBV6-1 and J is TRBJ2-3; 13 positions match TRBD2. The V segment lost 7 bases and the J segment 3 bases; nucleotides outside the gene matches: 10. This CDR3 spans 17 amino acids. CDR1 and CDR2 from the germline V gene are MNHNS and SASEGT. The CDR3 sequence is CASNRLAGGRGTDTQYF. CDR3 DNA sequence: TGTGCCAGCAACAGACTAGCGGGGGGTAGGGGTACAGATACGCAGTATTTT.

This clonotype has more than one count but fewer than ten. The chain carries TRBV5-4 and TRBJ2-1; D call uncertain. V lost 4 bases and J lost 7, with 12 bases in between. Germline assignment: CDR1 SGHNT and CDR2 YYREEE (reference sequence). The CDR3 spans 13 residues. The CDR3 DNA is TGTGCCAGCAGCCCCACCGGAGAAAATGAGCAGTTCTTC. Translating it yields CASSPTGENEQFF.

This clonotype was found a few times. The chain carries TRBV19 and TRBJ2-2; 10 bases fit TRBD1. Germline V CDR1 and CDR2: LNHDA, SQIVND (reference sequence). This CDR3 has 14 residues. J was trimmed by 4 bases and V by 10 bases; bases with no gene match: 6. The CDR3 sequence is CATRDRGTTGELFF. For the CDR3, the DNA is TGTGCCACCCGGGACAGGGGTACCACCGGGGAGCTGTTTTTT.

V gene TRBV5-6 combines with J gene TRBJ1-6; 7 bases match TRBD1. The germline CDR1 and CDR2 sequences are SGHDT and YYEEEE. V shed 1 base and J 6 bases; nucleotides not matched to a gene: 4. The CDR3 length is 15 residues. This CDR3 is CASSLRDSPNSPLHF. The CDR3 nucleotides are TGTGCCAGCAGCTTGAGGGACAGCCCTAATTCACCCCTCCACTTT. The full variable domain, rest sourced from reference TRBV5-6 and TRBJ1-6, is DAGVTQSPTHLIKTRGQQVTLRCSPKSGHDTVSWYQQALGQGPQFIFQYYEEEERQRGNFPDRFSGHQFPNYSSELNVNALLLGDSALYLCASSLRDSPNSPLHFGNGTRLTVT.

This clonotype was counted at least ten times. The rearrangement joins TRBV28 to TRBJ1-2; 11 nucleotides agree with TRBD1. Germline V gene lookup returns CDR1 MDHEN and CDR2 SYDVKM. The CDR3 is 16 amino acids. Germline trimming cut 8 bases from V and 7 bases from J; bases unmatched to any gene: 15. The CDR3 loop reads CASHATRDRGSGGYTF. The CDR3 coding sequence is TGTGCCAGCCATGCCACCCGGGACAGGGGGTCGGGTGGCTACACCTTC.

This clonotype was seen a few times. V gene TRBV6-6 combines with J gene TRBJ1-1; tentatively, D is TRBD1 (5 bases). Per the germline V gene, CDR1 is MNHNY and CDR2 is SVGAGI (reference sequence). The length of the CDR3 is 14 residues. The germline V and J ends were trimmed by 6 bases and 0 bases, with 11 bases remaining between them. The CDR3 spells CASRVQGLNTEAFF. As DNA, the CDR3 is TGTGCCAGCAGAGTCCAGGGCCTGAACACTGAAGCTTTCTTT.

This clonotype was picked up many times. V gene TRBV25-1 combines with J gene TRBJ2-7; TRBD2 aligns across 10 bases. The V and J ends lost 3 bases and 4 bases, in that order; junction bases with no gene match: 6. This CDR3 has 15 amino acids. Germline V gives CDR1 MGHDK, CDR2 SYGVNS. The CDR3 is CASSEGGSGGYEQYF. The CDR3, as DNA: TGTGCCAGCAGTGAGGGGGGTAGCGGGGGGTACGAGCAGTACTTC.

This clonotype was detected many times. The chain employs TRBV7-8 and TRBJ1-5; D gene ambiguous. From germline, CDR1 is SGHVS and CDR2 FQNEAQ. CDR3 length: 15 amino acids. Trimming removed 2 bases at V and 7 bases at J, with 15 bases between. The CDR3: CASSLLAGTEQPQHF. The CDR3 DNA is TGTGCCAGCAGCTTACTGGCGGGAACAGAGCAGCCCCAGCATTTT.